The sample holds many counts of the clone carrying this T cell receptor (beta chain). Its antigen is currently unknown. The length of the CDR3 is 13 residues. Germline values: CDR1 MGHRA, CDR2 YSYEKL. V shed 4 bases and J 3 bases; nucleotides not matched to a gene: 2. Unique molecular identifiers tagged the TCR beta cDNA libraries. TCRdb re-called the PCR reads with MiXCR, one entry per CDR3 protein. The sample includes hundreds of thousands of distinct CDR3 sequences, 30% to 45% of them seen just once. This specimen comes from a study of post-analysis software for immune sequencing data. General study findings and limits: Five or six TRBV segments, TRBV5-6, TRBV5-1 and TRBV20-1 among them, were found more frequent in patients than controls.

This TCR derives from a girl aged 2 to 10 with multiple sclerosis. The sample taken for sequencing was blood. The rearrangement uses TRBV4-1 and TRBJ1-1, with 7 nucleotides matching TRBD1. The CDR3 coding sequence is TGCGCCAGCAGCCGACAGGGAGACACTGAAGCTTTCTTT. Translating it yields CASSRQGDTEAFF.